The source of this TCR beta chain is a study of cytomegalovirus exposure and HLA in healthy donors. There are 14 residues in the CDR3. Between the trimmed V and J ends, which lost 4 bases and 9 bases, there was a span of 16 bases. CDR1 MGHDK and CDR2 SYGVNS come from the germline V gene. About this clone itself: Its specificity is not known.

This PCR relied on a set of 60 Vbeta primers and 13 Jbeta primers. Assay used: immunoSEQ multiplex PCR; TCRdb lists only in-frame clones, some missing. The sample has 120,000 or so clones; about four fifths are singletons. Study-level findings and limits: Some V segments could not be told apart, so they were left out, TRBV6-2 and TRBV6-3 among them. Diagnosis of cytomegalovirus status made by the classifier reportedly showed high specificity and sensitivity. Using a false discovery rate of 0.05, a later analysis showed that 15,000 to 20,000 TCR beta sequences were associated with HLA alleles.

The V and J genes are TRBV25-1 and TRBJ2-1; weak D call: TRBD2 (5 bases). The sequence derives from a woman aged 40 to 50 in good health and CMV-seronegative. The sequencing input was PBMCs. CDR3 sequence: CASSVGLASSEQFF. CDR3 DNA sequence: TGTGCCAGCAGTGTCGGGCTAGCAAGTAGTGAGCAGTTCTTC.